The sequence of this T cell receptor (beta chain) was determined in a study of T cells after yellow fever vaccination. Germline CDR1 and CDR2: SGHKS and YYEKEE (reference sequence). This CDR3 is 17 amino acids long. V dropped 1 base and J dropped 5; count of bases not matched to a gene: 10. Using its own MiXCR run on the 5' RACE reads, TCRdb lists one record per CDR3 protein. The sample yields about 360,000 distinct CDR3 sequences, 6.2% seen once. The receptor comes from a young man who received the YFV17D yellow fever vaccine. The input for sequencing was PBMCs, taken 5 days after the yellow fever booster vaccination. This chain joins TRBV5-5 and TRBJ2-1, with 9 nucleotides matching TRBD2. The CDR3 is CASSLTGGRAFNNEQFF. CDR3 nucleotide sequence: TGTGCCAGCAGCTTGACGGGCGGGAGGGCTTTCAACAATGAGCAGTTCTTC.